The next 15 T cell receptor beta chains were all read from a single sample in a study of long-term antiretroviral therapy in people with HIV. Run at survey level, the immunoSEQ assay was version v3.0. The data were produced by immunoSEQ multiplex PCR, yet TCRdb's version contains in-frame clones alone and is incomplete. Of about 43,000 clones in the sample, about 89% were seen once. The sample here was unsorted PBMCs, taken 0.1 years before starting antiretroviral therapy. The receptor source for this set is a woman between 50 and 59 years old with HIV.

The V gene is TRBV4-1, the J gene TRBJ2-3, with TRBD2 identical over 10 bases. The CDR3 contains 16 residues. Trimming at V came to 4 bases and at J to 2 bases, leaving 6 bases not matched to a gene. Germline assignment: CDR1 MGHRA and CDR2 YSYEKL. The CDR3 sequence is CASSRLAGGITDTQYF. The CDR3 bases are TGCGCCAGCAGCCGATTAGCGGGGGGAATCACAGATACGCAGTATTTT.

The chain links TRBV27 to TRBJ2-3; D remains unclear. Germline V CDR1 and CDR2: MNHEY, SMNVEV (reference sequence). The CDR3 runs to 15 residues. V was pared by 4 bases and J by 3 bases, with 14 bases between. CDR3 bases: TGTGCCAGCAGTTCAACTGGGCCGGTGACAGATACGCAGTATTTT. Its protein product is CASSSTGPVTDTQYF.

The chain links TRBV4-1 to TRBJ2-1; TRBD1 aligns across 8 bases. Trimming at V came to 2 bases and at J to 3 bases, leaving 6 bases not matched to a gene. Germline values: CDR1 MGHRA, CDR2 YSYEKL. The CDR3 is 16 residues long. The CDR3 DNA reads as TGCGCCAGCAGCCAAACCGACAGGGGAGGCTACAATGAGCAGTTCTTC. Amino acid sequence: CASSQTDRGGYNEQFF.

The chain joins TRBV7-2 to TRBJ1-2; 7 nucleotides line up with TRBD1. The CDR3 sequence is 16 residues long. Germline V gene lookup returns CDR1 SGHTA and CDR2 FQGNSA. Unmatched junction bases numbered 13, after V lost 5 bases and J lost 4 bases. DNA for the CDR3: TGTGCCAGCAGCCCTAAGCTACAGGGGACCGGCTATGGCTACACCTTC. This codes for CASSPKLQGTGYGYTF.

The chain combines TRBV7-8 with TRBJ1-1; 9 bases match TRBD1. Losses at the gene ends were 5 bases for V and 5 bases for J; bases not matched to a gene: 6. The germline V gene has CDR1 SGHVS and CDR2 FQNEAQ. There are 14 residues in the CDR3. Written as DNA, the CDR3 is TGTGCCAGCAGCCTCGGGACAGGGAAGACTGAAGCTTTCTTT. This sequence encodes CASSLGTGKTEAFF. Looking up the rest from reference TRBV7-8 and TRBJ1-1 gives the full variable domain: GAGVSQSPRYKVAKRGQDVALRCDPISGHVSLFWYQQALGQGPEFLTYFQNEAQLDKSGLPSDRFFAERPEGSVSTLKIQRTQQEDSAVYLCASSLGTGKTEAFFGQGTRLTVV.

This clone occurred a few times. The J gene is TRBJ1-6, the V gene TRBV4-1; 7 bases are shared with TRBD1. This CDR3 has 15 residues. V dropped 4 bases and J dropped 9; count of bases not matched to a gene: 9. CDR1 MGHRA and CDR2 YSYEKL come from the germline V gene. CDR3 sequence (DNA): TGCGCCAGCAGCCTAGCGGGACAGATTCTTTCACCCCTCCACTTT. Translated, it gives CASSLAGQILSPLHF.

V and J are TRBV5-1 and TRBJ1-5; no clear D. This CDR3 is built from 15 residues. V lost 0 bases to trimming and J lost 2 bases, with 9 bases between them. The germline V gene has CDR1 SGHRS and CDR2 YFSETQ. Here the CDR3 reads CASSLVGGRNQPQHF. The DNA of the CDR3 is TGCGCCAGCAGCTTGGTGGGAGGTCGCAATCAGCCCCAGCATTTT.

This chain joins TRBV29-1 and TRBJ1-2; D is possibly TRBD1 (6 bases). V was shortened by 7 bases and J by 5 bases, with 14 bases between the two germline ends. This CDR3 is built from 12 residues. Per the germline V gene, CDR1 is SQVTM and CDR2 is ANQGSEA. The CDR3 bases are TGCAGCGCCGAGGGGACAAATTATGGCTACACCTTC. Amino acid sequence: CSAEGTNYGYTF.

The chain carries TRBV2 and TRBJ1-6, with D unclear. CDR1 and CDR2 (germline): SNHLY, FYNNEI. The CDR3 totals 14 residues. The ends were cut back, 3 bases at V and 4 bases at J, with 7 bases in the middle. This CDR3 is CASSERGYNSPLHF. The CDR3 region has the DNA TGTGCCAGCAGTGAGCGGGGTTATAATTCACCCCTCCACTTT.

The chain uses TRBV7-9 and TRBJ2-5; D is undetermined. The CDR3 length is 13 residues. V lost 5 bases, J lost 4 bases, and 11 bases lay in between. Germline V CDR1 and CDR2: SEHNR, FQNEAQ (reference sequence). The DNA of the CDR3 is TGTGCCAGCAGCGCAGTTGGGTTAGAGACCCAGTACTTC. This translates into CASSAVGLETQYF.

V usage is TRBV1 and J usage is TRBJ2-1. TRBV1 has pseudogene status. The CDR3 covers 14 residues. Here the CDR3 reads CTQKVNGHYNEQFF. The CDR3 nucleotides are TGCACCCAAAAGGTCAACGGTCATTACAATGAGCAGTTCTTC.

This clone showed up just once. The chain is built from TRBV7-9 and TRBJ2-1; TRBD2 is a possible D gene (5 bases). Germline CDR1 and CDR2: SEHNR and FQNEAQ (reference sequence). CDR3 length: 13 amino acids. The V end was cut by 3 bases, the J end by 7 bases, with 10 bases between. The CDR3 DNA follows: TGTGCCAGCAGCTTTACTAGTGCAAATGAGCAGTTCTTC. Its translation is CASSFTSANEQFF.

The chain carries TRBV4-2 and TRBJ2-7, with D maybe TRBD1 (5 bases). Germline CDR1 and CDR2: LGHNA and YNFKEQ. CDR3 size: 16 residues. Trimming took 1 base from V and 3 from J, leaving 16 bases between them. CDR3 protein: CASSQGSIKDIYEQYF. The DNA for the CDR3 is TGTGCCAGCAGCCAAGGGAGCATTAAGGACATCTACGAGCAGTACTTC.

This chain joins TRBV5-6 and TRBJ1-5, with D unresolved. This CDR3 region has 15 residues. Germline V gene data show CDR1 as SGHDT and CDR2 as YYEEEE. With 6 bases removed from V and 2 bases from J, the gap between germline ends came to 15 bases. The CDR3 DNA sequence: TGTGCCAGCACCAAGGACCCTCGGCGCAATCAGCCCCAGCATTTT. Translating gives CASTKDPRRNQPQHF.

Points on this clone: The same CDR3 arises from other DNA sequences in this sample as well. The genes are TRBV5-4 and TRBJ2-1; TRBD2 might be the D (5 bases). The V and J ends lost 2 bases and 10 bases respectively, with 10 bases between them. Germline CDR1 SGHNT, CDR2 YYREEE (reference sequence). The CDR3 consists of 12 residues. DNA for the CDR3: TGTGCCAGCAGCTTTGGATCGGGGGAGCAGTTCTTC. It translates to CASSFGSGEQFF.